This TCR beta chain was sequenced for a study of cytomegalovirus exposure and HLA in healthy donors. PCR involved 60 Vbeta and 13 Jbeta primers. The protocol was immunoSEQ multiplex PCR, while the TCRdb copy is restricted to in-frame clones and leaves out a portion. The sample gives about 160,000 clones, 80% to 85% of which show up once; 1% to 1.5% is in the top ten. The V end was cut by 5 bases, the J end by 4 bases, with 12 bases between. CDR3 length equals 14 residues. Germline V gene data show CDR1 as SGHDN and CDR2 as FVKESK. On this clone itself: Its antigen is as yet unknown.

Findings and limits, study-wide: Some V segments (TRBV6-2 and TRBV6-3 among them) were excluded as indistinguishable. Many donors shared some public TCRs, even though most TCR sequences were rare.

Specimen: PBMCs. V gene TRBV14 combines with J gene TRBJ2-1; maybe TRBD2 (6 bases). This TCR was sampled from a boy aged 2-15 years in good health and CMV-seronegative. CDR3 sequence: CASSVPGLYNEQFF. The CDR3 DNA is TGTGCCAGCAGCGTACCGGGACTTTACAATGAGCAGTTCTTC. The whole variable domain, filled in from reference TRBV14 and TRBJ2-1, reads EAGVTQFPSHSVIEKGQTVTLRCDPISGHDNLYWYRRVMGKEIKFLLHFVKESKQDESGMPNNRFLAERTGGTYSTLKVQPAELEDSGVYFCASSVPGLYNEQFFGPGTRLTVL.